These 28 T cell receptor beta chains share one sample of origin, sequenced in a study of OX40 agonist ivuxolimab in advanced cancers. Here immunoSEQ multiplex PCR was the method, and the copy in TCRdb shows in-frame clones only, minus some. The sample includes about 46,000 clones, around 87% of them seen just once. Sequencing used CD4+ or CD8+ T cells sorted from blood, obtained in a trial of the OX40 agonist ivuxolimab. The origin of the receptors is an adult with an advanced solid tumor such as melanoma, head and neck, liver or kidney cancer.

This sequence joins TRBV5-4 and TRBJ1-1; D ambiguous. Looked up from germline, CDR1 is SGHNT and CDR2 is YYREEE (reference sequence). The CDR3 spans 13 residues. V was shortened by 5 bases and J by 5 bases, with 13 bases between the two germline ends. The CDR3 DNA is TGTGCCAGCAGTACGACCCGGGCAACTGAAGCTTTCTTT. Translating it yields CASSTTRATEAFF. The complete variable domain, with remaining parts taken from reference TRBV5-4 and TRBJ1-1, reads ETGVTQSPTHLIKTRGQQVTLRCSSQSGHNTVSWYQQALGQGPQFIFQYYREEENGRGNFPPRFSGLQFPNYSSELNVNALELDDSALYLCASSTTRATEAFFGQGTRLTVV.

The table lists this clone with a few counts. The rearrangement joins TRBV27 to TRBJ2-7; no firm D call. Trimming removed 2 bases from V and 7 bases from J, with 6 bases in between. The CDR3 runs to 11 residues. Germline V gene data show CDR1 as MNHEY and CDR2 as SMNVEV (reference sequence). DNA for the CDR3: TGTGCCAGCAGTTTAAATGGGGAGCAGTACTTC. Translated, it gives CASSLNGEQYF.

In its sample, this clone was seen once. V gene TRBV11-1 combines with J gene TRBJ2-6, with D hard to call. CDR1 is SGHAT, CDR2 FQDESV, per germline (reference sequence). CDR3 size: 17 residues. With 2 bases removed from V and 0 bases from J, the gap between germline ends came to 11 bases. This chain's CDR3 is CASSLLSDSSGANVLTF. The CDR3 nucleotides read TGTGCCAGCAGCTTACTGAGCGACTCCTCTGGGGCCAACGTCCTGACTTTC.

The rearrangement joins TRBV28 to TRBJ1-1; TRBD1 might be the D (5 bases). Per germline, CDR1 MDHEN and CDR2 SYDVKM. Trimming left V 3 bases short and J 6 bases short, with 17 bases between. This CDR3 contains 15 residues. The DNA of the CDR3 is TGTGCCAGCAGTTTGGTACAGGAAGTACCCCCTGAAGCTTTCTTT. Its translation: CASSLVQEVPPEAFF.

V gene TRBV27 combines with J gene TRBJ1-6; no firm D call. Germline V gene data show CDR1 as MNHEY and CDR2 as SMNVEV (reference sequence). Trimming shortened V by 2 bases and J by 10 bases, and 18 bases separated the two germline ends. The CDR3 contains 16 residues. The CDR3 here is CASSLDGPSVSSPLHF. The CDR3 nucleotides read TGTGCCAGCAGTTTAGACGGCCCTTCGGTAAGCTCACCCCTCCACTTT.

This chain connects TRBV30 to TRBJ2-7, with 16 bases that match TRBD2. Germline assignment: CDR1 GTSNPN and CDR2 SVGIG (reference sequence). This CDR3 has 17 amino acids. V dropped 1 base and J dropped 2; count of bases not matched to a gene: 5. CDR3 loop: CAWSAGLAGGGTYEQYF. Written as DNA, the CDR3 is TGTGCCTGGAGTGCGGGACTAGCGGGAGGGGGGACCTACGAGCAGTACTTC.

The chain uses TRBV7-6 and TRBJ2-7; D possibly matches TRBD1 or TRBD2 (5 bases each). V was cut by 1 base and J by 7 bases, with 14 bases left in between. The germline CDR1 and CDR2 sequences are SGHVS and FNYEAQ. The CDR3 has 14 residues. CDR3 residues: CASSLGGPTSEQYF. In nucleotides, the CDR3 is TGTGCCAGCAGCTTAGGGGGACCGACATCTGAGCAGTACTTC.

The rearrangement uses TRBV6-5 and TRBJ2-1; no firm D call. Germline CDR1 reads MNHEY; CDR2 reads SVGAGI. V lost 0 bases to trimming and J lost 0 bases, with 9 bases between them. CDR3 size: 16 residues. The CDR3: CASSYSGSSSYNEQFF. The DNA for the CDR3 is TGTGCCAGCAGTTACTCTGGGTCGAGCTCCTACAATGAGCAGTTCTTC.

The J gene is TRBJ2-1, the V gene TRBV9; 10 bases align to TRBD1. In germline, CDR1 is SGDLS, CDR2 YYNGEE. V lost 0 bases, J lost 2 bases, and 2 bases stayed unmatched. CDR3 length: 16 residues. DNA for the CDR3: TGTGCCAGCAGCGTAGTAGGGACAGGGGCCTACAATGAGCAGTTCTTC. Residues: CASSVVGTGAYNEQFF.

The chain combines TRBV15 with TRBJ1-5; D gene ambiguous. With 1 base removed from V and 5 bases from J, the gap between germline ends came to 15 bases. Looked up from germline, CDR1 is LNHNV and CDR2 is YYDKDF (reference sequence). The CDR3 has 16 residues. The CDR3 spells CATSRGPTGVDQPQHF. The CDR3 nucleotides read TGTGCCACCAGCAGAGGCCCCACGGGCGTGGATCAGCCCCAGCATTTT.

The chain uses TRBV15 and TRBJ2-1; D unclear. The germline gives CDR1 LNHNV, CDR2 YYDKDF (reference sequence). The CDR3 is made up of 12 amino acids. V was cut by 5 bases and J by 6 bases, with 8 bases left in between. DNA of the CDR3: TGTGCCACCAGCGAGAAGTCCAATGAGCAGTTCTTC. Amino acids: CATSEKSNEQFF.

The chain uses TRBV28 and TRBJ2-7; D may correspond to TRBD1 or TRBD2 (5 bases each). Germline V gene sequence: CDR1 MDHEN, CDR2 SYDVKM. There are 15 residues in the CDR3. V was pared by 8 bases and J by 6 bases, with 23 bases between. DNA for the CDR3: TGTGCCAGCCACGTCGGGACGGGAATTAGGGGCGAGCAGTACTTC. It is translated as CASHVGTGIRGEQYF. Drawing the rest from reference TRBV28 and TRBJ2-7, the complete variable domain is DVKVTQSSRYLVKRTGEKVFLECVQDMDHENMFWYRQDPGLGLRLIYFSYDVKMKEKGDIPEGYSVSREKKERFSLILESASTNQTSMYLCASHVGTGIRGEQYFGPGTRLTVT.

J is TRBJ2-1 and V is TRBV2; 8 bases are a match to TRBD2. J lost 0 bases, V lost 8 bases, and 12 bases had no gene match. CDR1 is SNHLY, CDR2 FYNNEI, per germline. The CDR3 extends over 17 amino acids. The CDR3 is CASCVERETSSYNEQFF. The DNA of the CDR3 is TGTGCCAGCTGTGTGGAGCGGGAGACCAGCTCCTACAATGAGCAGTTCTTC.

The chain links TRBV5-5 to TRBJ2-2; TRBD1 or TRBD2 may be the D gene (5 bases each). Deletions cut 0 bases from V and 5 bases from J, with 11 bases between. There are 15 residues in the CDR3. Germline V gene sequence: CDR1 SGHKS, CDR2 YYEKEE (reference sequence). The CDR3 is CASSLDGWGTGELFF. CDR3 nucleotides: TGTGCCAGCAGCTTGGACGGTTGGGGGACCGGGGAGCTGTTTTTT.

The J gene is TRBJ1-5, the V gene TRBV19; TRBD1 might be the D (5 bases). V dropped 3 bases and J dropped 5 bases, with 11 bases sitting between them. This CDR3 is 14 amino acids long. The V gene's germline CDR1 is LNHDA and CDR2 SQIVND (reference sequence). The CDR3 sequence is CASSMETGDQPQHF. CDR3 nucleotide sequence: TGTGCCAGTAGTATGGAAACAGGAGATCAGCCCCAGCATTTT.

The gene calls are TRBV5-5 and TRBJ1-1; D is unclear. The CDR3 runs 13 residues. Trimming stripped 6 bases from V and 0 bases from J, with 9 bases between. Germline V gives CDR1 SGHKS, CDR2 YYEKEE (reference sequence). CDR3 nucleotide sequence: TGTGCCAGCACCGATACATTGAACACTGAAGCTTTCTTT. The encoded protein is CASTDTLNTEAFF.

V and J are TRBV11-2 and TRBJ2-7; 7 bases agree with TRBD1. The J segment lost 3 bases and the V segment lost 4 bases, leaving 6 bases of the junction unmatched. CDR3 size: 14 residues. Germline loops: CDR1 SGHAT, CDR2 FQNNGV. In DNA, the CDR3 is TGTGCCAGCAGCTACCGGGACAGCCACTACGAGCAGTACTTC. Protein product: CASSYRDSHYEQYF.

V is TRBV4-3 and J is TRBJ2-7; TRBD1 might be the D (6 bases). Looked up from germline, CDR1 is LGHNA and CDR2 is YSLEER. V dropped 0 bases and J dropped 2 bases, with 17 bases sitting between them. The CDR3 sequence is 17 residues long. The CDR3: CASSQEVFGTLAYEQYF. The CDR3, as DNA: TGCGCCAGCAGCCAAGAGGTTTTTGGGACACTAGCCTACGAGCAGTACTTC.

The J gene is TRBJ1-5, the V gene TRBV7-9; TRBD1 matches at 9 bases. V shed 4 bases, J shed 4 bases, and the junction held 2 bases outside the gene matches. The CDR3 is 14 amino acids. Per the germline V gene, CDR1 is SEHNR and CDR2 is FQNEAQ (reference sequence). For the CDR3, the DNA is TGTGCCAGCAGCTCCGGACAGGGGAATCAGCCCCAGCATTTT. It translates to CASSSGQGNQPQHF.

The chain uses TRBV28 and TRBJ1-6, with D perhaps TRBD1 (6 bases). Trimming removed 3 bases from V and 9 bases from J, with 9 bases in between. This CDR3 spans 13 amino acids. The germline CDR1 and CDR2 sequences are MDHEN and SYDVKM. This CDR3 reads CASSFSGVSPLHF. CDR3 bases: TGTGCCAGCAGTTTTTCAGGGGTTTCACCCCTCCACTTT.

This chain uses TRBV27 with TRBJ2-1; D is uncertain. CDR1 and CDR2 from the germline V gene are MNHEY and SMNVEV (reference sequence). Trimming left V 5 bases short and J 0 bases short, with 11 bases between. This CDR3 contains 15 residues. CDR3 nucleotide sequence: TGTGCCAGCAGTCCCGATTTTAGCTCCTACAATGAGCAGTTCTTC. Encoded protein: CASSPDFSSYNEQFF.

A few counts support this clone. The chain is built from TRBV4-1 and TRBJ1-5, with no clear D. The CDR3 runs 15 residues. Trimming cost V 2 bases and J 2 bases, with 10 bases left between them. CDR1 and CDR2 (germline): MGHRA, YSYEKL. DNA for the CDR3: TGCGCCAGCAGCCAACGGGCATTGGGCAATCAGCCCCAGCATTTT. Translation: CASSQRALGNQPQHF.

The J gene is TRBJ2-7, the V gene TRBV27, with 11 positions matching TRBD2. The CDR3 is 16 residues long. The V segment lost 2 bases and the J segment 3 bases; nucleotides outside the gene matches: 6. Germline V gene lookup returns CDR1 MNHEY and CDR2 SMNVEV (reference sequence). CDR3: CASSLGGSGGDYEQYF. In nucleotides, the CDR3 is TGTGCCAGCAGTTTAGGGGGTAGCGGGGGGGACTACGAGCAGTACTTC.

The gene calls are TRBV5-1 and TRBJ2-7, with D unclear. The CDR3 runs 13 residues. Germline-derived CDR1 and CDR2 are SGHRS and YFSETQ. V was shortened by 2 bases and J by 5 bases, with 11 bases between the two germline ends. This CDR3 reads CASSLVGYDEQYF. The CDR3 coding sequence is TGCGCCAGCAGCTTAGTAGGGTACGACGAGCAGTACTTC.

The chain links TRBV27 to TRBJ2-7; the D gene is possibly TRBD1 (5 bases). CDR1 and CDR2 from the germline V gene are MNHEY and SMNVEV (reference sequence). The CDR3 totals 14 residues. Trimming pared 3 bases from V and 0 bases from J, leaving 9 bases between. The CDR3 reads CASSFRQTSYEQYF. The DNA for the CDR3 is TGTGCCAGCAGTTTCCGACAGACCTCCTACGAGCAGTACTTC.

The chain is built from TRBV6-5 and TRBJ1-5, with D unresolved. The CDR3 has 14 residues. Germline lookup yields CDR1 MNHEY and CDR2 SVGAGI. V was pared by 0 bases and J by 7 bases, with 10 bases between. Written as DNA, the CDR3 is TGTGCCAGCAGTTACTCAGAAGGAGGCCAGCCCCAGCATTTT. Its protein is CASSYSEGGQPQHF.

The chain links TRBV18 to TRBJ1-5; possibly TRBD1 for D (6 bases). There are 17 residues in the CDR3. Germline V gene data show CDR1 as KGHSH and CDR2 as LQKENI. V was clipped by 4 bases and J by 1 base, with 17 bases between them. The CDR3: CASSRSGEQYSNQPQHF. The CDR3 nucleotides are TGTGCCAGCTCACGCTCAGGGGAGCAGTACAGCAATCAGCCCCAGCATTTT.

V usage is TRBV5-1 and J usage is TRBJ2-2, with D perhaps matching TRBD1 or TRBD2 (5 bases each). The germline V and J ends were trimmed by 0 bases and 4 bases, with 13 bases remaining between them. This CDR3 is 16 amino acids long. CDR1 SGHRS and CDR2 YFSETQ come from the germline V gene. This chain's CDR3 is CASSLDFSGGTGELFF. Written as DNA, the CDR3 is TGCGCCAGCAGCTTGGATTTTAGTGGGGGCACCGGGGAGCTGTTTTTT.